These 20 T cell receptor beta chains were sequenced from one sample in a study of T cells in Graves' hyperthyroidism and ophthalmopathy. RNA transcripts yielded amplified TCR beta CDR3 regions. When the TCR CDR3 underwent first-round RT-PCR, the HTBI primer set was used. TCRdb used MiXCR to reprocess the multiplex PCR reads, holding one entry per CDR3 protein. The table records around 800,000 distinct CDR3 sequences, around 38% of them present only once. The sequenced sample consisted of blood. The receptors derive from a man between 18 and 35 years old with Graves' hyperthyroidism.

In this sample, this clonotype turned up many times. The CDR3 nucleotides are TGTGCCACCAGTGACTCGGGTGTTACAGGATACCAGCCCCAGCATTTT. It yields the protein CATSDSGVTGYQPQHF. The chain has TRBV24-1 and TRBJ1-5; D is possibly TRBD1 (5 bases). The CDR3 is 16 residues long. In germline, CDR1 is KGHDR, CDR2 SFDVKD. Trimming left V 4 bases short and J 7 bases short, with 19 bases between.

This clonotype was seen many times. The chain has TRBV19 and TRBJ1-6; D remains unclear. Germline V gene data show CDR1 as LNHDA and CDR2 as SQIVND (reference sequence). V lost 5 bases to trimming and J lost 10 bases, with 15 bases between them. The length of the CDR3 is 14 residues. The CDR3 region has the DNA TGTGCCAGTAGTCTTGAACTCGGGAACTCACCCCTCCACTTT. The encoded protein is CASSLELGNSPLHF.

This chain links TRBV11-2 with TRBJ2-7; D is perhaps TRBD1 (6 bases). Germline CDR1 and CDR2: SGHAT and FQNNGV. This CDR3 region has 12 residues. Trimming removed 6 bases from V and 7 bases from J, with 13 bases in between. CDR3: CASRQSGAEQYF. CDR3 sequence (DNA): TGTGCCAGCAGGCAGTCAGGGGCTGAGCAGTACTTC.

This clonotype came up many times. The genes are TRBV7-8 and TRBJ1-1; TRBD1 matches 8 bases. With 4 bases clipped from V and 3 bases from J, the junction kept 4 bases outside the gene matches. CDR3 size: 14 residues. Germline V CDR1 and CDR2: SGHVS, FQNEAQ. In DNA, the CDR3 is TGTGCCAGCAGCTCGGACAGGGAGGACACTGAAGCTTTCTTT. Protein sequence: CASSSDREDTEAFF.

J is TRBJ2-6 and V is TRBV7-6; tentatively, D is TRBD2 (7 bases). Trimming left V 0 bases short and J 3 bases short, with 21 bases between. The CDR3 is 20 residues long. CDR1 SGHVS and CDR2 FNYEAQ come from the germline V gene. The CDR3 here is CASSLAVVTGGADGANVLTF. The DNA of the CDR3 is TGTGCCAGCAGCTTAGCGGTTGTAACGGGGGGCGCGGATGGGGCCAACGTCCTGACTTTC.

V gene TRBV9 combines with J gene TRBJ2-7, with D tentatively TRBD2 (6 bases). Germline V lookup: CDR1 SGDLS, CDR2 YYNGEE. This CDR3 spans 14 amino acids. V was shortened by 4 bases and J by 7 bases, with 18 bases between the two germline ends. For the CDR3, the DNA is TGTGCCAGCAGCAGTTCCGAGGAGGGCCCGGAGCAGTACTTC. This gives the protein CASSSSEEGPEQYF.

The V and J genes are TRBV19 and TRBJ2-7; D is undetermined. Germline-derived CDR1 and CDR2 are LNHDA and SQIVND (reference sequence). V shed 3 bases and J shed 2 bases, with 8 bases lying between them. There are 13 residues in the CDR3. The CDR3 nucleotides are TGTGCCAGTAGTATTGGGTCGACCTACGAGCAGTACTTC. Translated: CASSIGSTYEQYF.

The CDR3 sequence: CASSPLAGGETREQYF. The CDR3 DNA is TGTGCCAGCTCACCTCTGGCGGGAGGTGAGACTCGGGAGCAGTACTTC. J is TRBJ2-7 and V is TRBV12-3 or TRBV12-4, with 8 bases that match TRBD2. This CDR3 comprises 16 residues. V shed 8 bases and J 7 bases; nucleotides not matched to a gene: 19.

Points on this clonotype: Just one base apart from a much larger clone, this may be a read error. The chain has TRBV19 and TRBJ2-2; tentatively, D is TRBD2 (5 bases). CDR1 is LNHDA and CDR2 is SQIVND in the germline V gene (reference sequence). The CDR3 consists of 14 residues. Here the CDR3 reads CASSIDRLVGEPFF. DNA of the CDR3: TGTGCCAGTAGTATAGATCGTTTGGTTGGGGAGCCGTTTTTT.

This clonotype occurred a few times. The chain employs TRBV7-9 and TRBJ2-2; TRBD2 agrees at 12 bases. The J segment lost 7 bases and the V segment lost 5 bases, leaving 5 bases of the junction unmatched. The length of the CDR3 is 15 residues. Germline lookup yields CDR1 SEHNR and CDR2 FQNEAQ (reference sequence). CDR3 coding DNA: TGTGCCAGCAGCCGGACTAGCGGGGCGGACGGGGAGCTGTTTTTT. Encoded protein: CASSRTSGADGELFF. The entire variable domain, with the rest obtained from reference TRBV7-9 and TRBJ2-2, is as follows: DTGVSQNPRHKITKRGQNVTFRCDPISEHNRLYWYRQTLGQGPEFLTYFQNEAQLEKSRLLSDRFSAERPKGSFSTLEIQRTEQGDSAMYLCASSRTSGADGELFFGEGSRLTVL.

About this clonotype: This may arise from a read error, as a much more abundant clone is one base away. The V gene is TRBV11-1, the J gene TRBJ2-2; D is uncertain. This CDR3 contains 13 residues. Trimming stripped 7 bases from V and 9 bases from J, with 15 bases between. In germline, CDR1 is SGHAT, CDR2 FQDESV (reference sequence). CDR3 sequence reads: CASNIFGAWELFF. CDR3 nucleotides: TGTGCCAGCAACATTTTCGGTGCGTGGGAGCTGTTTTTT.

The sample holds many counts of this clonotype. This CDR3 is CSATPRAYYEQYF. The CDR3 DNA reads TGCAGTGCTACCCCCCGGGCTTACTACGAGCAGTACTTC. The V and J genes are TRBV20-1 and TRBJ2-7; no definite D call. The CDR3 is 13 amino acids. The germline V and J ends were trimmed by 4 bases and 3 bases, with 13 bases remaining between them. Looked up from germline, CDR1 is DFQATT and CDR2 is SNEGSKA (reference sequence).

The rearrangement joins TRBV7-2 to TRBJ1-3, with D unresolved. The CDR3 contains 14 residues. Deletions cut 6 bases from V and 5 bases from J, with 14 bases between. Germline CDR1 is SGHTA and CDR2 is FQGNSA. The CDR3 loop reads CASSYSTGRNTIYF. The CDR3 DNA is TGTGCCAGCAGTTACTCCACCGGTCGAAACACCATATATTTT.

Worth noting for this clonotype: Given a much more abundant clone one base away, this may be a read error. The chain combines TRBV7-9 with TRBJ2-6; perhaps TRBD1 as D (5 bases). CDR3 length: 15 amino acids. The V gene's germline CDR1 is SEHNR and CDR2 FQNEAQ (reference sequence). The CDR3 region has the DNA TGTGCCAGCAGCCGCTGGGGCGCTGGGGTCAACGTCCTGACTTTC. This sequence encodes CASSRWGAGVNVLTF.

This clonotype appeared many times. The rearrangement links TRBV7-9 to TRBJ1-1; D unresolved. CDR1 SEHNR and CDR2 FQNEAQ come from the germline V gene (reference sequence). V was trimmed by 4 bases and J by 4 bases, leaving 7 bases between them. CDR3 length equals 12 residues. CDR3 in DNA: TGTGCCAGCAGCTCCTCTCCCACTGAAGCTTTCTTT. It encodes CASSSSPTEAFF.

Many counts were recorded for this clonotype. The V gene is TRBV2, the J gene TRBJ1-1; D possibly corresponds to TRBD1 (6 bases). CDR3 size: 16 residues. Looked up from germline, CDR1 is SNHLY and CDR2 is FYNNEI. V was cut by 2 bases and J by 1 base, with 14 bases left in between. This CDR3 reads CASSESVEGGNTEAFF. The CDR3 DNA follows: TGTGCCAGCAGTGAATCGGTCGAAGGGGGGAACACTGAAGCTTTCTTT.

CDR3 sequence: CSASARSSYEQYF. In DNA form, the CDR3 reads TGCAGTGCTAGTGCTAGGAGCTCCTACGAGCAGTACTTC. The V gene is TRBV20-1, the J gene TRBJ2-7; D unresolved. Germline CDR1 reads DFQATT; CDR2 reads SNEGSKA (reference sequence). V lost 3 bases to trimming and J lost 0 bases, with 9 bases between them. There are 13 residues in the CDR3.

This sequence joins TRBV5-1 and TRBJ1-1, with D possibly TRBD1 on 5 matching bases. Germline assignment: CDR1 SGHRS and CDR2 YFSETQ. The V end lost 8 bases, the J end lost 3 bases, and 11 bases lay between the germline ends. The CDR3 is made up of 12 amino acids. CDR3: CASGGEHTEAFF. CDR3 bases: TGCGCCAGTGGGGGGGAACACACTGAAGCTTTCTTT.

The chain's CDR3 is CASSRSGTLGGEQYF. The CDR3 DNA reads as TGTGCCAGCAGCCGATCCGGGACTCTCGGGGGGGAGCAGTACTTC. V is TRBV11-2 and J is TRBJ2-7, with TRBD2 matching over 7 bases. The CDR3 is made up of 15 amino acids. The J segment lost 7 bases and the V segment lost 5 bases, leaving 14 bases of the junction unmatched. Germline V gene data show CDR1 as SGHAT and CDR2 as FQNNGV. Combining the CDR3 with reference TRBV11-2 and TRBJ2-7 gives the whole variable domain EAGVAQSPRYKIIEKRQSVAFWCNPISGHATLYWYQQILGQGPKLLIQFQNNGVVDDSQLPKDRFSAERLKGVDSTLKIQPAKLEDSAVYLCASSRSGTLGGEQYFGPGTRLTVT.

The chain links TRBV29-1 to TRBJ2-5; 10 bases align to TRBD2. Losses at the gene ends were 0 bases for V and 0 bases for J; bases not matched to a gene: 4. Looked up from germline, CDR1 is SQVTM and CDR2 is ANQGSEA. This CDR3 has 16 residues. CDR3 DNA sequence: TGCAGCGTTGAAGATAGTAGCGGGAGGTACCAAGAGACCCAGTACTTC. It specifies CSVEDSSGRYQETQYF.